One sample yielded the 2 T cell receptor beta chains listed below, sequenced in a study of shared clonotypes between healthy human individuals. Clones were read by immunoSEQ multiplex PCR, and TCRdb kept only the in-frame ones, dropping some. The sample yields around 2.1 million clones, about 92% seen once. Naivety among CD8 cells was defined by CD45RO negativity and positive CCR7 selection, thereby excluding terminally differentiated effector memory CD45RA+ cells. Sequencing input: naive CD8+ T cells from PBMCs. These receptors were collected from a man younger than 35 in good health. Some clones in this sample may be carry-over from other donors' samples.

This sequence joins TRBV29-1 and TRBJ2-2; either TRBD1 or TRBD2 may fit D (5 bases each). Germline values: CDR1 SQVTM, CDR2 ANQGSEA. V lost 8 bases to trimming and J lost 2 bases, with 12 bases between them. The CDR3 has 13 amino acids. CDR3: CSCRDPNTGELFF. Here the CDR3 DNA reads TGCAGCTGTCGGGACCCAAACACCGGGGAGCTGTTTTTT.

In DNA, the CDR3 is TGTGCCAGCAGCGCGGGAGTCCCCTCTGGAAACACCATATATTTT. This encodes CASSAGVPSGNTIYF. The chain couples TRBV9 to TRBJ1-3; no definite D call. The CDR3 has 15 amino acids. V was clipped by 3 bases and J by 0 bases, with 10 bases between them. Germline CDR1 SGDLS, CDR2 YYNGEE.